The rows below give T cell receptor beta chains drawn from one sample of a study of cytomegalovirus exposure and HLA in healthy donors. Data came from immunoSEQ multiplex PCR; TCRdb stores just in-frame clones and leaves some out. The sample contains about 200,000 clones, 65% to 85% of which appear only once. Sequences were obtained from PBMCs. All receptors derive from a man aged 25 to 45 in good health and CMV-seronegative. Both conserved end residues are part of each CDR3. A D gene is named only where the DNA matches it firmly. The size entry is marked missing in some rows and otherwise reads once, few, many or a size class.

cdr3_aa,cdr3_nt,j_call,clone_size,v_call,d_call
CASSQVPVTPSKKAFF,TGCGCCAGCAGCCAAGTCCCTGTGACTCCCTCCAAGAAAGCTTTCTTT,TRBJ1-1,.,TRBV4-1,.
CASSVGGTLNEQFF,TGTGCCAGCAGCGTAGGGGGGACACTCAATGAGCAGTTCTTC,TRBJ2-1,.,TRBV9,.
CASRAGGSTDTQYF,TGTGCCAGCAGGGCGGGGGGAAGCACAGATACGCAGTATTTT,TRBJ2-3,.,TRBV6-6,TRBD2
CASIPRTGTGELFF,TGTGCCAGCATACCCCGAACGGGTACCGGGGAGCTGTTTTTT,TRBJ2-2,.,TRBV6-1,.
CASSQATGGLYNEQFF,TGTGCCAGCAGCCAAGCGACAGGGGGTCTCTACAATGAGCAGTTCTTC,TRBJ2-1,once,TRBV14,TRBD1
CASSQELGSEGNQPQHF,TGCGCCAGCAGCCAAGAACTCGGTTCTGAGGGCAATCAGCCCCAGCATTTT,TRBJ1-5,many,TRBV4-3,.
CASSFRGTGELFF,TGTGCCAGCAGCTTTCGGGGGACCGGGGAGCTGTTTTTT,TRBJ2-2,few,TRBV13,.
CASSQMGLQNYEQYF,TGTGCCAGCAGCCAAATGGGACTTCAAAACTACGAGCAGTACTTC,TRBJ2-7,few,TRBV14,.
CAISEPQGMNTEAFF,TGTGCCATCAGTGAACCACAGGGAATGAACACTGAAGCTTTCTTT,TRBJ1-1,.,TRBV10-3,.
CSVQGASTEAFF,TGCAGCGTGCAGGGGGCGTCAACTGAAGCTTTCTTT,TRBJ1-1,.,TRBV29-1,TRBD1
CASSQVPPGVGDIRGYTF,TGCGCCAGCAGCCAAGTCCCCCCGGGAGTCGGGGATATTCGGGGCTACACCTTC,TRBJ1-2,.,TRBV4-1,.
CASSPRRQGLAETQYF,TGTGCCAGCTCACCAAGGCGCCAGGGGCTGGCAGAGACCCAGTACTTC,TRBJ2-5,.,TRBV18,.
CASREYYGYTF,TGTGCCAGCAGGGAGTACTATGGCTACACCTTC,TRBJ1-2,.,TRBV28,.
CSVGQPNTEAFF,TGCAGCGTTGGACAGCCTAACACTGAAGCTTTCTTT,TRBJ1-1,.,TRBV29-1,.
CATHGTGPGNTEAFF,TGTGCCACCCACGGGACAGGGCCGGGGAACACTGAAGCTTTCTTT,TRBJ1-1,many,TRBV19,TRBD1
CASSLVAGGNTGELFF,TGTGCCAGCAGCTTAGTAGCCGGGGGGAACACCGGGGAGCTGTTTTTT,TRBJ2-2,.,TRBV7-9,.
CASSQDLVGEQYF,TGTGCCAGCAGCCAAGATCTTGTCGGCGAGCAGTACTTC,TRBJ2-7,.,TRBV4-2,.
CASSASQGVTDTQYF,TGTGCCAGCAGCGCCTCTCAGGGGGTCACAGATACGCAGTATTTT,TRBJ2-3,.,TRBV9,TRBD1
CASSVEAGGQETQYF,TGTGCCAGCAGCGTAGAAGCGGGGGGACAGGAGACCCAGTACTTC,TRBJ2-5,.,TRBV9,TRBD2
CASSSEGTGRSTQYF,TGTGCCAGCAGCTCTGAAGGGACAGGACGGTCGACCCAGTACTTC,TRBJ2-5,.,TRBV5-5,TRBD1
CASSLAAASEQYF,TGTGCCAGCAGCTTAGCGGCGGCGTCCGAGCAGTACTTC,TRBJ2-7,.,TRBV11-2,.
CAIVLGRYGYTF,TGTGCCATCGTACTGGGGCGCTATGGCTACACCTTC,TRBJ1-2,few,TRBV6-1,.
CASSHLITGGGTEAFF,TGTGCCAGCAGTCATCTGATCACAGGGGGAGGTACTGAAGCTTTCTTT,TRBJ1-1,once,TRBV27,TRBD1
CASSYDRAQPQHF,TGTGCCAGCAGTTACGACAGGGCTCAGCCCCAGCATTTT,TRBJ1-5,few,TRBV2,TRBD1